These T cell receptor beta chains were read from a single sample in a study of CD8+CD57+ T cells in acquired aplastic anemia. TCRdb re-derived calls from the reads in MiXCR, one entry per CDR3 protein. The table has hundreds of thousands of distinct CDR3 sequences, 50% to 65% seen once; the top ten hold approximately 1.3%. The sample comprised sorted CD4+, CD8+, or CD8+CD57+ T cells (not recorded which) from PBMCs. Every receptor here comes from a human donor with aplastic anemia. CDR3s include the opening cysteine and the closing phenylalanine or tryptophan. The D gene is left open where the match is weak. Expanded clones are given a class, and other clones once, few, many or no size at all.

cdr3_nt cdr3_aa clone_size j_call v_call d_call
TGTGCCAGCAGCCGTATTGGGAACGAGCAGTACTTC CASSRIGNEQYF many TRBJ2-7 TRBV5-8 -
TGTGCCAGCAGCTCCGGGACAGGGAACATTCAGTACTTC CASSSGTGNIQYF - TRBJ2-4 TRBV7-8 TRBD1
TGTGCCAGTAGTATGTGGGGGAACGATGGCTACACCTTC CASSMWGNDGYTF - TRBJ1-2 TRBV19 -
TGTGCCAGCAGCCCAGAGACGGGACAGGGGGCGTCTTGGTCTCCCAATGAGCAGTTCTTC CASSPETGQGASWSPNEQFF - TRBJ2-1 TRBV11-1 TRBD1
TGTGCCATCAGTGAGGGACTAGCGGGGAGGTTAAGCGAGCAGTACTTC CAISEGLAGRLSEQYF - TRBJ2-7 TRBV10-3 TRBD2
TGCAGCGTAGTTGGCAAAGGAACAGTTCTATACAATGAGCAGTTCTTC CSVVGKGTVLYNEQFF - TRBJ2-1 TRBV29-1 -
TGTGCCAGCAGTCTCACTGATATGAACACTGAAGCTTTCTTT CASSLTDMNTEAFF few TRBJ1-1 TRBV6-5 -
TGTGCTACCCGACAGGTCGGTGGGGACACTGAAGCTTTCTTT CATRQVGGDTEAFF - TRBJ1-1 TRBV25-1 -
TGTGCCACCAGCAGAGCTCTGGAGGGTGCCTACAAAAACATTCAGTACTTC CATSRALEGAYKNIQYF - TRBJ2-4 TRBV15 -
TGTGCCAGCAGTTACAGGGGCGCCGAGCAGTACTTC CASSYRGAEQYF - TRBJ2-7 TRBV6-5 -
TGTGCCACCAGCAGCTTGTGGCGGGGGAACGAGCAGTACTTC CATSSLWRGNEQYF - TRBJ2-7 TRBV15 TRBD2
TGTGCCAGTAGTATGTTTGGGGCCCAAGAGACCCAGTACTTC CASSMFGAQETQYF - TRBJ2-5 TRBV19 -
TGTGCCAGCAGCCTACTAGCGGGGGGTAGCCGGGTCAATGAGCAGTTCTTC CASSLLAGGSRVNEQFF - TRBJ2-1 TRBV5-4 TRBD2
TGCGCCAGCAGCAATGGGGACGGCTGG CASSNGDGW - TRBJ1-3 TRBV5-1 -
TGTGCCAGCAGCTTAAATACGGACAGGGTCACAGATACGCAGTATTTT CASSLNTDRVTDTQYF - TRBJ2-3 TRBV7-4 TRBD1
TGCGCCAGCAGCCAAGAACTCTCGGCCTCTGAAGCTTTCTTT CASSQELSASEAFF - TRBJ1-1 TRBV4-1 -
TGTGCCAGTGACCGGGACAAGAACACCGGGGAGCTGTTTTTT CASDRDKNTGELFF - TRBJ2-2 TRBV19 -
TGCAGTGCTAGAGGCCTACCTTTGGGCTCTGGAAACACCATATATTTT CSARGLPLGSGNTIYF - TRBJ1-3 TRBV20-1 -
TGTGCCAGCAAGGAAGCGGGGGGGCAGTTCTTC CASKEAGGQFF - TRBJ2-1 TRBV12-3/TRBV12-4 TRBD2
TGTGCCAGTAGTATAGAGGGACAGGGGGCGCCGCGGCTGTTTTTT CASSIEGQGAPRLFF - TRBJ1-4 TRBV19 TRBD1
TGTGCCAGCAGCCTAGGGACAGCCCAAGAGACCCAGTACTTC CASSLGTAQETQYF - TRBJ2-5 TRBV4-2 TRBD1
TGTGCCAGCAGCAAATCCCCAGGGATAAGCTACGAGCAGTACTTC CASSKSPGISYEQYF - TRBJ2-7 TRBV5-4 -
TGTGCTAGCAGTGAATCGTACACGTCGATCTTCTACAATGAGCAGTCCTTC CASSESYTSIFYNEQSF - TRBJ2-1 TRBV25-1 -
TGTGCCACCAGTGATCTGCTAGCGGGGACAGATACGCAGTATTTT CATSDLLAGTDTQYF - TRBJ2-3 TRBV2 TRBD2
TGTGCCAGCAGTTACCAGGGCGAGCAGTTCTTC CASSYQGEQFF - TRBJ2-1 TRBV6-5 -
TGCAGCGTACGGACAGGCGACTATGGCTACACCTTC CSVRTGDYGYTF many TRBJ1-2 TRBV29-1 TRBD1
TGCAGTGCTAGAGACCTACAGGGGGCAGTGGGTGAGCAGTACTTC CSARDLQGAVGEQYF - TRBJ2-7 TRBV20-1 TRBD1
TGTGCCAGCAGCTTGTCTAGTGAGCGGTACAATGAGCGGTTCTTC CASSLSSERYNERFF - TRBJ2-1 TRBV5-4 -
TGTGCCAGTAGTATCTATGGGACAGCAAATCAGCCCCAGCATTTT CASSIYGTANQPQHF - TRBJ1-5 TRBV19 TRBD1
TGTGCCAGTCTAAACCCCGTCTATAATTCACCCCTCCACTTT CASLNPVYNSPLHF - TRBJ1-6 TRBV2 -
TGCAGTAGGCCCCCGCTGGCGGACAATGAGCAGTTCTTC CSRPPLADNEQFF - TRBJ2-1 TRBV20-1 -
TGTGCCAGTAGTCTCTCCCAGACAGGGCAAGGTGGCTACACCTTC CASSLSQTGQGGYTF - TRBJ1-2 TRBV19 TRBD1
TGTGCCAGCAGCTTAGGCGGGAACCAAGCTTTAACCCTCCACTTT CASSLGGNQALTLHF - TRBJ1-6 TRBV5-5 -
TGCAGCGTTGGGGGACTTCAAATGGGGGGTCGGGGAAATGAGCAGTTCTTT CSVGGLQMGGRGNEQFF - TRBJ2-1 TRBV29-1 -
TGCGCCAGCAGCCCGCCCAGGGACGGCCAAGAGACCCAGTACTTC CASSPPRDGQETQYF once TRBJ2-5 TRBV5-1 -
TGTGCCAGCAGCGTTGTTAGCGGGACTATAAACACCGGGGAGCTGTTTTTT CASSVVSGTINTGELFF many TRBJ2-2 TRBV9 TRBD2
TGCAGTGCCACCACAGAGGGGGGACAGGGTTCGGGCGAGCAGTACTTC CSATTEGGQGSGEQYF - TRBJ2-7 TRBV20-1 TRBD1
TGTGCCAGCAGCCTTACAGGGGCCTCGGTCAACACTGAAGCTTTCTTT CASSLTGASVNTEAFF many TRBJ1-1 TRBV9 TRBD1
TGTGCCAGCAGTCCAGACAGGGAGCTAGGTACCGGGGAGCTGTTTTTT CASSPDRELGTGELFF - TRBJ2-2 TRBV2 TRBD1
TGTGCCAGCAGTGTGAGGTTTGGTCAGCCCCAGCATTTT CASSVRFGQPQHF - TRBJ1-5 TRBV10-3 -
TGTGCCAGCAGTTTCAGGACAGGGAACACCGGGGAGACCCAGTACTTC CASSFRTGNTGETQYF - TRBJ2-5 TRBV12-3/TRBV12-4 TRBD1
TGTGCCAGCAGCCAAGGGGGACAGGGAACCGAAGCTTTCTTT CASSQGGQGTEAFF - TRBJ1-1 TRBV7-8 TRBD1
TGCAGTGCTAAGGGGGATAGCAATCAGCCCCAGCATTTT CSAKGDSNQPQHF - TRBJ1-5 TRBV20-1 -
TGTGCCAGTAGTCCCATCGGGGGGACTGGCTACACCTTC CASSPIGGTGYTF - TRBJ1-2 TRBV19 -
TGTGCCAGCAGTTCCCCCCGGAGGGCTAGCGGGCAAGAGACCCAGTACTTC CASSSPRRASGQETQYF many TRBJ2-5 TRBV27 TRBD2
TGTGCCAGCAGCTTGGAGGGTGGCTACACCTTC CASSLEGGYTF - TRBJ1-2 TRBV5-6 -